This T cell receptor (beta chain) was identified in a study of T-cell reconstitution after alpha-beta-depleted transplantation in children. CDR3 size: 13 residues. The germline V and J ends were trimmed by 8 bases and 2 bases, with 11 bases remaining between them. CDR1 is MGHRA, CDR2 YSYEKL, per germline. This clonotype was detected a few times. TCRbeta library construction was performed incorporating unique molecular identifiers. TCRdb redid the calling of the PCR reads with MiXCR, one entry per CDR3 protein. This sample has some 830,000 distinct CDR3 sequences, with approximately 15% found just once.

This clonotype originated in a male patient under 18 who had a stem cell transplant for acute lymphoblastic leukemia, so the T cells may come from the graft donor. V is TRBV4-1 and J is TRBJ2-3, with D possibly being TRBD1 or TRBD2 (5 bases each). Here the sequenced sample was PBMCs, mostly from graft donor cells, taken 360 days after TCRalphabeta/CD19-depleted stem cell transplant. The CDR3: CASGGGDTDTQYF. In nucleotides, the CDR3 is TGCGCCAGCGGGGGTGGGGACACAGATACGCAGTATTTT.